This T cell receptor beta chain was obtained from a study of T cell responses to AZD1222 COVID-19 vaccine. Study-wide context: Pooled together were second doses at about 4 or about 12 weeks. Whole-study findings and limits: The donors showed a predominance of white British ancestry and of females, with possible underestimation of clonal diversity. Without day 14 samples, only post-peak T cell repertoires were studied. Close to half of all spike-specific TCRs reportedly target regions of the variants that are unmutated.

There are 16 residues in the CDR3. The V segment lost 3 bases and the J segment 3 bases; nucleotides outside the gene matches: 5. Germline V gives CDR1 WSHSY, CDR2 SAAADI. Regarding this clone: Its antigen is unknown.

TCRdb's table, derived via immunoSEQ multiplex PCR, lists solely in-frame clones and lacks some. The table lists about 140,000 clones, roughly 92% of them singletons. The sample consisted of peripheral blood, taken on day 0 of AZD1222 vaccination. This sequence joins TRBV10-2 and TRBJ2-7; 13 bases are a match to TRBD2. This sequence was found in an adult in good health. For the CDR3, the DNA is TGCGCCAGCAGTGACCGCGGGACTAGCGGGAACTACGAGCAGTACTTC. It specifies CASSDRGTSGNYEQYF.